The 18 T cell receptor beta chains in this list originate from one sample, sequenced in a study of CD8 T cells in Susac syndrome. RNA, at about 0.45 to 1 ug, was reverse transcribed with random hexamers. TCRdb re-analysed the immunoSEQ multiplex PCR reads in MiXCR, keeping a single row per CDR3 protein. Of 170,000 or so distinct CDR3 sequences in the sample, over 90% were seen once. Material for sequencing was CD4+ T cells from PBMCs. These receptors came from a human donor with Susac syndrome.

The V call is TRBV7-2, the J call TRBJ1-3; D ambiguous. The CDR3 runs 14 residues. Trimming took off 3 bases at V and 0 bases at J, with 6 bases between the two ends. CDR1 and CDR2 (germline): SGHTA, FQGNSA. The CDR3 loop reads CASSFLSSGNTIYF. The DNA for the CDR3 is TGTGCCAGCAGCTTCCTCTCCTCTGGAAACACCATATATTTT.

This clonotype was observed a single time. The chain carries TRBV27 and TRBJ1-2, with D uncertain. Germline V gene data show CDR1 as MNHEY and CDR2 as SMNVEV (reference sequence). The CDR3 is made up of 14 amino acids. Trimming pared 2 bases from V and 9 bases from J, leaving 16 bases between. The CDR3 sequence is CASSLRGYPRSYTF. Here the CDR3 DNA reads TGTGCCAGCAGTTTAAGAGGGTACCCTCGAAGCTACACCTTC.

The V gene is TRBV18, the J gene TRBJ2-1; 7 bases are a match to TRBD1. This CDR3 has 13 amino acids. Germline lookup yields CDR1 KGHSH and CDR2 LQKENI. Trimming removed 3 bases from V and 7 bases from J; junction bases left unmatched: 3. The CDR3 here is CASSPGQSNEQFF. DNA of the CDR3: TGTGCCAGCTCACCGGGACAGTCTAATGAGCAGTTCTTC.

The chain has TRBV4-1 and TRBJ2-6; D unclear. V was shortened by 4 bases and J by 2 bases, with 9 bases between the two germline ends. Germline lookup yields CDR1 MGHRA and CDR2 YSYEKL. The CDR3 has 15 residues. In nucleotides, the CDR3 is TGCGCCAGCAGCCCATACAGCACTGGGGCCAACGTCCTGACTTTC. This gives the protein CASSPYSTGANVLTF.

This chain uses TRBV5-4 with TRBJ1-2; 9 bases are shared with TRBD1. J gave up 0 bases and V 4 bases, and 4 bases lay outside the gene matches. Germline assignment: CDR1 SGHNT and CDR2 YYREEE (reference sequence). The CDR3 extends over 15 amino acids. The CDR3 nucleotides are TGTGCCAGCAGCCTCGACAGGGGGTCTAACTATGGCTACACCTTC. It encodes CASSLDRGSNYGYTF.

The rearrangement links TRBV9 to TRBJ2-1; maybe TRBD2 (6 bases). Germline V gene lookup returns CDR1 SGDLS and CDR2 YYNGEE. This CDR3 is 16 amino acids long. Trimming shortened V by 2 bases and J by 0 bases, and 12 bases separated the two germline ends. CDR3 in DNA: TGTGCCAGCAGCGTTCTTAGCGGTAGCTCCTACAATGAGCAGTTCTTC. Protein product: CASSVLSGSSYNEQFF.

The rearrangement joins TRBV18 to TRBJ1-1; D gene unclear. Per the germline V gene, CDR1 is KGHSH and CDR2 is LQKENI. V lost 2 bases and J lost 7, with 5 bases in between. The CDR3 has 11 amino acids. The CDR3 region is CASSPVGEAFF. DNA for the CDR3: TGTGCCAGCTCACCAGTCGGTGAAGCTTTCTTT.

The genes are TRBV20-1 and TRBJ2-6, with D perhaps TRBD2 (6 bases). Germline lookup yields CDR1 DFQATT and CDR2 SNEGSKA (reference sequence). The CDR3 contains 15 residues. With 7 bases removed from V and 7 bases from J, the gap between germline ends came to 20 bases. The DNA of the CDR3 is TGCAGTGTCACGGCCGGGACTTCGGGAGCCAACGTCCTGACTTTC. Translation: CSVTAGTSGANVLTF.

To note about this clonotype: One end of the junction fails to match germline, which may point to a read error. The rearrangement uses TRBV20-1 and TRBJ2-7, with a tentative D call TRBD2 (6 bases). The CDR3 is 15 residues long. Per the germline V gene, CDR1 is DFQATT and CDR2 is SNEGSKA (reference sequence). The CDR3 sequence is CSARDSGLPSHEQYF. Here the CDR3 DNA reads TGCAGTGCTAGAGATTCGGGACTCCCCTCCCACGAGCAGTACTTC.

The gene calls are TRBV2 and TRBJ1-2; D is ambiguous. The germline gives CDR1 SNHLY, CDR2 FYNNEI. This CDR3 has 13 amino acids. V lost 1 base to trimming and J lost 4 bases, with 7 bases between them. CDR3 nucleotide sequence: TGTGCCAGCAGTGAAGGGACCTTCTATGGCTACACCTTC. Its protein product is CASSEGTFYGYTF. Drawing the rest from reference TRBV2 and TRBJ1-2, the complete variable domain is EPEVTQTPSHQVTQMGQEVILRCVPISNHLYFYWYRQILGQKVEFLVSFYNNEISEKSEIFDDQFSVERPDGSNFTLKIRSTKLEDSAMYFCASSEGTFYGYTFGSGTRLTVV.

V usage is TRBV30 and J usage is TRBJ2-5, with D uncertain. The ends were cut back, 7 bases at V and 1 base at J, with 13 bases in the middle. In germline, CDR1 is GTSNPN, CDR2 SVGIG (reference sequence). The CDR3 totals 13 residues. In DNA, the CDR3 is TGTGCCTTTCTCCCAGCCGCCCAAGAGACCCAGTACTTC. This codes for CAFLPAAQETQYF.

This clonotype was detected only once. The chain recombines TRBV7-9 with TRBJ1-4; 7 bases match TRBD1. The CDR3 contains 14 residues. The germline V gene encodes CDR1 SEHNR and CDR2 FQNEAQ (reference sequence). After removal of 4 bases from V and 8 bases from J, the junction contained 7 bases not matched to a gene. CDR3 loop: CASSSWDSEEKLFF. The DNA for the CDR3 is TGTGCCAGCAGCTCATGGGACAGCGAGGAAAAACTGTTTTTT.

V and J are TRBV7-2 and TRBJ2-3; D not resolved. Deletions cut 3 bases from V and 6 bases from J, with 7 bases between. CDR1 is SGHTA, CDR2 FQGNSA, per germline. This CDR3 spans 12 amino acids. CDR3 sequence reads: CASSFARDTQYF. In DNA form, the CDR3 reads TGTGCCAGCAGCTTCGCCCGGGATACGCAGTATTTT. Based on the CDR3 plus reference TRBV7-2 and TRBJ2-3, the full variable domain is GAGVSQSPSNKVTEKGKDVELRCDPISGHTALYWYRQSLGQGLEFLIYFQGNSAPDKSGLPSDRFSAERTGGSVSTLTIQRTQQEDSAVYLCASSFARDTQYFGPGTRLTVL.

CDR3 in DNA: TGCGCCAGCAGCCAAACAGGGCAGTCAGAAGAGACCCAGTACTTC. Protein: CASSQTGQSEETQYF. The V gene is TRBV4-1, the J gene TRBJ2-5; weak D call: TRBD1 (6 bases). This CDR3 has 15 amino acids. Germline CDR1 and CDR2: MGHRA and YSYEKL. V was pared by 2 bases and J by 3 bases, with 13 bases between.

This chain joins TRBV20-1 and TRBJ2-3; possibly TRBD1 or TRBD2 for D (5 bases each). Germline loops: CDR1 DFQATT, CDR2 SNEGSKA (reference sequence). The V end was cut by 3 bases, the J end by 1 base, with 14 bases between. This CDR3 is 15 amino acids long. CDR3 in amino acids: CSASGDGDRTDTQYF. CDR3 nucleotides: TGCAGTGCTAGTGGGGACGGAGACCGCACAGATACGCAGTATTTT.

CDR3 in amino acids: CASSSGTSGRRISYEQYF. The CDR3 DNA reads TGTGCCAGCAGTTCCGGGACTAGCGGGAGACGGATCTCCTACGAGCAGTACTTC. V gene TRBV28 combines with J gene TRBJ2-7; the match to TRBD2 covers 14 bases. Germline V lookup: CDR1 MDHEN, CDR2 SYDVKM. The CDR3 loop spans 18 amino acids. V gave up 4 bases and J gave up 0 bases; unmatched junction bases: 8.

This chain uses TRBV7-2 with TRBJ1-1; possible D gene TRBD1, 5 bases. The CDR3 consists of 16 residues. The V and J ends lost 4 bases and 0 bases respectively, with 15 bases between them. The germline V gene has CDR1 SGHTA and CDR2 FQGNSA. The CDR3 DNA reads TGTGCCAGCAGCTCCTCGGGGCGGGACCTGAACACTGAAGCTTTCTTT. Protein sequence: CASSSSGRDLNTEAFF. The entire variable domain, with the rest obtained from reference TRBV7-2 and TRBJ1-1, is as follows: GAGVSQSPSNKVTEKGKDVELRCDPISGHTALYWYRQSLGQGLEFLIYFQGNSAPDKSGLPSDRFSAERTGGSVSTLTIQRTQQEDSAVYLCASSSSGRDLNTEAFFGQGTRLTVV.

This sequence joins TRBV28 and TRBJ2-1, with TRBD2 identical over 9 bases. The CDR3 runs to 18 residues. Germline CDR1 and CDR2: MDHEN and SYDVKM. Trimming cost V 2 bases and J 3 bases; bases outside gene matches: 11. DNA for the CDR3: TGTGCCAGCAGTTTACTCTCTCTTAGCGGGAGAGGCTACAATGAGCAGTTCTTC. This translates into CASSLLSLSGRGYNEQFF.